This T cell receptor (beta chain) derives from a study of blood T cell repertoires in COVID-19. Clones were read by immunoSEQ multiplex PCR, and TCRdb kept only the in-frame ones, dropping some. Of some 200,000 clones in the sample, over 80% were seen once. The source is a man younger than 30 with acute COVID-19. The source material was PBMCs or T cells enriched from blood (not recorded which).

CDR3 sequence (DNA): TGTGCCAGCTCACCAACGACTCTCCTGGACAATGCCTACGAGCAGTACTTC. Translated, it gives CASSPTTLLDNAYEQYF. The chain recombines TRBV18 with TRBJ2-7, with D perhaps TRBD1 (5 bases). The germline V gene has CDR1 KGHSH and CDR2 LQKENI. V was shortened by 2 bases and J by 2 bases, with 19 bases between the two germline ends. The CDR3 loop spans 17 amino acids.